Listed below are T cell receptor beta chains from one sample, sequenced in a study of T cell responses to AZD1222 COVID-19 vaccine. Libraries were prepared by immunoSEQ multiplex PCR; TCRdb keeps only in-frame clonotypes and omits some of them. This table has some 99,000 clones, over 80% appearing once. The source was peripheral blood, collected on day 0 of AZD1222 vaccination. The source of these receptors is an adult in good health. Both conserved end residues are trimmed from each CDR3.

>TRBV27|11
ASGPSVVGELF
>TRBV6-2/TRBV6-3|14
ASSYPTGGEDTEAF
>TRBV11-2|16
ASQVYPFGGEGTGELF
>TRBV5-1|11
ASSPEPWDGYT
>TRBV27|12
ASSRSGGYYEQY
>TRBV4-1|12
ASSQGAWETEAF
>TRBV4-1|13
ASSLNRVSNEKLF
>TRBV10-3|10
AINSYNSPLH
>TRBV10-3|10
AISESGYGYT
>TRBV6-5|12
ASRPPGPNYGYT
>TRBV9|13
ASSVGRGPSGELF
>TRBV5-1|14
ASRRPDSDPNYGYT
>TRBV10-1|12
ASSQDRTQETQY
>TRBV2|12
ASSRRGDFYEQY
>TRBV5-4|9
ASRSTDTQY
>TRBV6-5|13
ASSPQGAGTGELF
>TRBV20-1|9
SAPRTDTQY
>TRBV11-2|15
ASSLAPPDRANYGYT
>TRBV25-1|13
ASRKAGGGNSPLH
>TRBV6-2/TRBV6-3|13
ASSYLGQDPYGYT
>TRBV27|14
ASSFLGLTSTDTQY
>TRBV28|11
ASLPGSSYEQY
>TRBV19|9
ASGQSYEQY
>TRBV20-1|15
SASDGTGGEVTYGYT
>TRBV10-1|12
ASSESGSGNTIY
>TRBV5-4|11
ATYESGAYEQY
>TRBV24-1|11
ATSASPAGELF
>TRBV11-2|14
ASSAYPGQGYNEQF
>TRBV5-1|13
ASSLVGTGLYEQY
>TRBV19|13
ASSSRTLAKNIQY
>TRBV6-5|13
ASSPQQGTQETQY
>TRBV3-1/TRBV3-2|13
ASSPSGGRTDTQY
>TRBV7-6|13
ASSSRSTTGDGYT
>TRBV7-9|13
ASSPRTSGAYEQY
>TRBV7-9|12
ASSTPLQGNTIY
>TRBV6-1|15
ASSDQGDFDSYNEQF
>TRBV6-5|11
ASSLQGNTEAF
>TRBV10-3|12
AISDGYSGTEAF
>TRBV7-2|12
ASSFGPRLNEQF
>TRBV6-1|9
ASSEEDTQY